This TCR beta chain was captured by sequencing in a study of T cell repertoires in cytomegalovirus infection. As regards this clonotype: Its specificity is not known.

Germline assignment: CDR1 DFQATT and CDR2 SNEGSKA (reference sequence). Trimming cost V 5 bases and J 6 bases; bases outside gene matches: 11. This CDR3 has 15 amino acids. One entry per CDR3 protein, called by TCRdb with MiXCR from the reads. This table holds 550,000 to 850,000 distinct CDR3 sequences, roughly 30% found once. The source of this sequence is a human donor in good health (CMV status not recorded). Some clones in this sample may be carry-over from other donors' samples. V and J are TRBV20-1 and TRBJ2-1, with TRBD2 matching over 9 bases. The sample in question was cultured PBMCs, obtained from culture after CMV antigen stimulation. Here the CDR3 DNA reads TGCAGTGCTCCGTTTAGAGCGGGAGGCATCAATGAGCAGTTCTTC. This sequence encodes CSAPFRAGGINEQFF.